This entry lists 8 T cell receptor beta chains sequenced from one sample in a study of STAT5B mutations in CD4+ large granular lymphocyte leukemia. Sequenced by immunoSEQ multiplex PCR; TCRdb stores in-frame clones only, minus some. The data show approximately 20,000 clones, 70% to 85% seen once. The sample taken for sequencing was CD4+ T cells from blood buffy coats. These receptors were collected from a human donor in good health.

V is TRBV2 and J is TRBJ1-2; TRBD1 might be the D (5 bases). V lost 7 bases, J lost 6 bases, and 12 bases lay in between. Germline V gene lookup returns CDR1 SNHLY and CDR2 FYNNEI. The CDR3 is 12 residues long. This CDR3 is CASTFWGDGYTF. The CDR3 region has the DNA TGTGCCAGCACCTTCTGGGGCGATGGCTACACCTTC.

The V call is TRBV29-1, the J call TRBJ2-7; 9 bases agree with TRBD2. The V gene end was trimmed by 6 bases and the J gene end by 3 bases; junction bases not matched to a gene: 15. Germline-derived CDR1 and CDR2 are SQVTM and ANQGSEA. The CDR3 spans 16 residues. CDR3 coding DNA: TGCAGCGTGGAGGGCCTAGCGGGGCAGACTAACTACGAGCAGTACTTC. This sequence encodes CSVEGLAGQTNYEQYF.

V usage is TRBV5-4 and J usage is TRBJ1-2; D is perhaps TRBD1 (5 bases). The CDR3 is 14 residues long. Germline V gene sequence: CDR1 SGHNT, CDR2 YYREEE (reference sequence). The germline V and J ends were trimmed by 0 bases and 2 bases, with 8 bases remaining between them. The CDR3 DNA reads as TGTGCCAGCAGCTTGGGCAGGGAGAACTATGGCTACACCTTC. Residues: CASSLGRENYGYTF. Filled out from reference TRBV5-4 and TRBJ1-2, the complete variable domain reads ETGVTQSPTHLIKTRGQQVTLRCSSQSGHNTVSWYQQALGQGPQFIFQYYREEENGRGNFPPRFSGLQFPNYSSELNVNALELDDSALYLCASSLGRENYGYTFGSGTRLTVV.

In this sample, this clone turned up once. V is TRBV7-2 and J is TRBJ2-3; 13 bases map to TRBD2. Trimming removed 4 bases from V and 6 bases from J; junction bases left unmatched: 7. The CDR3 has 16 amino acids. Per germline, CDR1 SGHTA and CDR2 FQGNSA. CDR3 sequence: CASSSGLAGVSDTQYF. CDR3 coding DNA: TGTGCCAGCAGCTCTGGACTAGCGGGAGTGTCCGATACGCAGTATTTT.

The chain carries TRBV15 and TRBJ1-2; 8 bases are shared with TRBD1. Trimming removed 5 bases from V and 2 bases from J; junction bases left unmatched: 4. The CDR3 runs 14 residues. Per the germline V gene, CDR1 is LNHNV and CDR2 is YYDKDF (reference sequence). The CDR3 spells CATSRTGKNYGYTF. Written as DNA, the CDR3 is TGTGCCACCAGCCGGACAGGGAAGAACTATGGCTACACCTTC.

In its sample, this clone was seen a few times. This sequence joins TRBV15 and TRBJ1-4; a possible D gene is TRBD1 (5 bases). Germline CDR1 is LNHNV and CDR2 is YYDKDF (reference sequence). The length of the CDR3 is 16 residues. The germline V and J ends were trimmed by 1 base and 8 bases, with 17 bases remaining between them. This CDR3 reads CATSRASGGAGEKLFF. DNA for the CDR3: TGTGCCACCAGCAGAGCCTCCGGCGGGGCGGGGGAAAAACTGTTTTTT. The entire variable domain, with the rest obtained from reference TRBV15 and TRBJ1-4, is as follows: DAMVIQNPRYQVTQFGKPVTLSCSQTLNHNVMYWYQQKSSQAPKLLFHYYDKDFNNEADTPDNFQSRRPNTSFCFLDIRSPGLGDTAMYLCATSRASGGAGEKLFFGSGTQLSVL.

V usage is TRBV4-1 and J usage is TRBJ2-7; 7 bases align to TRBD2. Germline-derived CDR1 and CDR2 are MGHRA and YSYEKL. The CDR3 loop spans 16 amino acids. V dropped 1 base and J dropped 3; count of bases not matched to a gene: 9. CDR3 in DNA: TGCGCCAGCAGCCAAGTCCTAGCGGCCGTTATCTACGAGCAGTACTTC. Amino acid sequence: CASSQVLAAVIYEQYF.

CDR3 nucleotides: TGTGCCAGCAGTCCCCGTCGGGAGGTAACCTACGAGCAGTACTTC. This gives the protein CASSPRREVTYEQYF. This chain links TRBV6-5 with TRBJ2-7; 7 bases are a match to TRBD2. The CDR3 loop spans 15 amino acids. Germline V gene sequence: CDR1 MNHEY, CDR2 SVGAGI. The V gene end was trimmed by 5 bases and the J gene end by 2 bases; junction bases not matched to a gene: 9.